This T cell receptor (beta chain) was identified in a study of PD-1 blockade in classical Hodgkin lymphoma. General observations from the study: Patients newly diagnosed and complete responders had comparable baseline diversity. According to reports, newly diagnosed patients had lower baseline TCR diversity than healthy donors, and relapsed/refractory patients had lower baseline TCR diversity still. Sources of repertoire differences remain undefined, possibly disease activity or prior therapy. Significantly greater TCR diversity emerged by C4D1 in CD4+ cells but not CD8+ cells.

The CDR3 runs to 13 residues. Trimming shortened V by 5 bases and J by 2 bases, and 6 bases separated the two germline ends. Per the germline V gene, CDR1 is WNHNN and CDR2 is SYGVQD (reference sequence). Brentuximab vedotin exposure varied, and every patient relapsed after autologous stem cell transplantation. Regarding this clone: What it binds is unknown.

Assay used: immunoSEQ multiplex PCR; TCRdb lists only in-frame clones, some missing. This sample has over 80,000 clones, with 80% to 95% found just once. The rearrangement uses TRBV10-1 and TRBJ1-4; D not resolved. Sequenced here: peripheral blood mononuclear cells (PBMCs), sampled at baseline. This clonotype originated in a human donor with classical Hodgkin lymphoma. The DNA of the CDR3 is TGCGCCAGCAGTCGGGGTACTAATGAAAAACTGTTTTTT. Translated, it gives CASSRGTNEKLFF.